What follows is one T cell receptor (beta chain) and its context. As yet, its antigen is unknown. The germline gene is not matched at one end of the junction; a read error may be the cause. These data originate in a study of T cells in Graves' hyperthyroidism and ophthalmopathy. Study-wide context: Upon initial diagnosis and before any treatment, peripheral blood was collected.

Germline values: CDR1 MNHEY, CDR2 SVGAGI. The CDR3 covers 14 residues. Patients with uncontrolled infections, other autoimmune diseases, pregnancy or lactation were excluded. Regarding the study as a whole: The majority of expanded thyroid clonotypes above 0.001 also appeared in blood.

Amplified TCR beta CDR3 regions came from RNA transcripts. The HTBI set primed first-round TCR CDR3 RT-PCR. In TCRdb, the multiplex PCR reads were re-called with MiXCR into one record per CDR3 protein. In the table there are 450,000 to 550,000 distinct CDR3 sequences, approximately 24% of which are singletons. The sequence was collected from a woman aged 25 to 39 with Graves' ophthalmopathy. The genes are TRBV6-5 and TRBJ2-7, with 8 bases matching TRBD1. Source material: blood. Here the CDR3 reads CASSDSGGGNEQYF. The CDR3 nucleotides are TGTGCCAGCAGTGACTCAGGGGGCGGAAACGAGCAGTACTTC.